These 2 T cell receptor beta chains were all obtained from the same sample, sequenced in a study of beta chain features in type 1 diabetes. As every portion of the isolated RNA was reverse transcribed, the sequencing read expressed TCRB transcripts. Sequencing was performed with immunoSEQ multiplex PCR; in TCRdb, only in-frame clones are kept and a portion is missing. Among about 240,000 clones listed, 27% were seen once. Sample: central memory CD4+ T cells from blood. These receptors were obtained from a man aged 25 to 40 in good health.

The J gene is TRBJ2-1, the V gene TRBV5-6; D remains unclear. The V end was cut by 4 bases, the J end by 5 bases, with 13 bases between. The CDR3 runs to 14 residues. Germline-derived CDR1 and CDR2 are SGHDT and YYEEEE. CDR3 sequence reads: CASSRIRLDNEQFF. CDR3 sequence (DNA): TGTGCCAGCAGCCGTATCAGGTTGGACAATGAGCAGTTCTTC.

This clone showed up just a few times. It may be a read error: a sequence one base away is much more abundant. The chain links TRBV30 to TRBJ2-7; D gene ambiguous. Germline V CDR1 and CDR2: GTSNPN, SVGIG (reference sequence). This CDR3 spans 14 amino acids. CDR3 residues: CAWRSSPAPPILGF. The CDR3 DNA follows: TGTGCCTGGAGGTCGTCACCCGCTCCTCCTATTTTGGGGTTC.